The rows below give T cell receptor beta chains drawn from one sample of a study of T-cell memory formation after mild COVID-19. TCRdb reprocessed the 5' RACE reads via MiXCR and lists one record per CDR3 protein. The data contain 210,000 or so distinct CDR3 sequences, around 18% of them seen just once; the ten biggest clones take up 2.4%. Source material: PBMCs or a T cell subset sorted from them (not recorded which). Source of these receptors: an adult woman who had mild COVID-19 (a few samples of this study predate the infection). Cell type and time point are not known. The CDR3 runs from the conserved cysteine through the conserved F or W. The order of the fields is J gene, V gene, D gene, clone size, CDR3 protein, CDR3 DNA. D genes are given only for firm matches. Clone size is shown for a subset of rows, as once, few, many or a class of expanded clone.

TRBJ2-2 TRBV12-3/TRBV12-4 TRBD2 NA CASRSGTSAGELFF TGTGCCAGCAGGTCCGGGACTAGTGCCGGGGAGCTGTTTTTT
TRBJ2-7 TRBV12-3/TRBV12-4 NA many CASSSTGKFYEQYF TGTGCCAGCAGCTCGACCGGGAAATTTTACGAGCAGTACTTC
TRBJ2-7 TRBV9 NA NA CASSVGTGSMYEQYF TGTGCCAGCAGCGTAGGAACAGGGAGTATGTACGAGCAGTACTTC
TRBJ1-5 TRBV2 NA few CASSQGNNQPQHF TGTGCCAGCAGCCAGGGTAACAATCAGCCCCAGCATTTT
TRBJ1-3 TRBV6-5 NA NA CASSYSIQNSGNTIYF TGTGCCAGCAGTTACTCAATACAGAACTCTGGAAACACCATATATTTT
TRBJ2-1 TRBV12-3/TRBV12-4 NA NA CASSLPLASRDEQFF TGTGCCAGCAGTTTACCCCTAGCTAGCAGGGATGAGCAGTTCTTC
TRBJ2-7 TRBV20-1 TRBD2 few CSATSPGGGGSPYEQYF TGCAGTGCTACTTCACCCGGGGGTGGCGGGAGTCCTTACGAGCAGTACTTC
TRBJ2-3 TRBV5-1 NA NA CASRRDSTDTQYF TGCGCCAGCAGGCGAGACTCGACAGATACGCAGTATTTT
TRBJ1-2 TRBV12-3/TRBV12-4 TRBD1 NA CASRSSPGQINYGYTF TGTGCCAGCAGATCTTCCCCGGGACAGATTAACTATGGCTACACCTTC
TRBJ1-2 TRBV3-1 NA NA CASSPGFSGYGYTF TGTGCCAGCAGCCCAGGGTTTAGTGGCTATGGCTACACCTTC
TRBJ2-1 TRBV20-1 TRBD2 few CSARDRTSGNNEQFF TGCAGTGCTAGAGATCGGACTAGCGGAAACAATGAGCAGTTCTTC
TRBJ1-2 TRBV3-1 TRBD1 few CASSQDVGTGGLYGYTF TGTGCCAGCAGCCAAGATGTCGGGACAGGGGGCCTATATGGCTACACCTTC
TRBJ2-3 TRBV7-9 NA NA CASSSGFGRDTQYF TGTGCCAGCAGCTCAGGGTTTGGAAGGGATACGCAGTATTTT
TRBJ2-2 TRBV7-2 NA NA CASSLGAAGLRELFF TGTGCCAGCAGTCTGGGGGCAGCGGGGTTGCGGGAGCTGTTTTTT
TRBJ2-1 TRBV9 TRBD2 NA CASSVAGGSYNEQFF TGTGCCAGCAGCGTAGCGGGAGGTTCGTACAATGAGCAGTTCTTC
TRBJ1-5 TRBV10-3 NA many CAISEGTLRPQHF TGTGCCATCAGTGAGGGGACGCTCCGGCCCCAGCATTTT
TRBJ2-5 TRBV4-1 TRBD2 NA CASSPTSGGQETQYF TGCGCCAGCAGCCCAACTAGCGGGGGCCAAGAGACCCAGTACTTC
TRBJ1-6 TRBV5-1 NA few CASSLEMGSSPLHF TGCGCCAGCAGCTTGGAAATGGGTAGTTCACCCCTCCACTTT
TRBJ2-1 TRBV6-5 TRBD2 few CASSKRGLAQNEQFF TGTGCCAGCAGCAAACGGGGACTAGCACAAAATGAGCAGTTCTTC
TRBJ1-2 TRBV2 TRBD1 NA CASSEARQGFYGYTF TGTGCCAGCAGTGAAGCGCGACAGGGCTTCTATGGCTACACCTTC
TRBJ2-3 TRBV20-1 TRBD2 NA CSAPPPSGNTDTQYF TGCAGTGCTCCTCCGCCTAGCGGGAACACAGATACGCAGTATTTT
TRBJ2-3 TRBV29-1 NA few CSVGGYRGLFGDTQYF TGCAGCGTGGGAGGTTACAGGGGCCTCTTCGGAGATACGCAGTATTTT
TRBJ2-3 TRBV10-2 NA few CASLVGGGLTDTQYF TGCGCCAGCCTGGTGGGGGGGGGGCTAACAGATACGCAGTATTTT
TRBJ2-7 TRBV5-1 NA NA CASSVSGADYEQYF TGCGCCAGCAGCGTATCAGGGGCAGACTACGAGCAGTACTTC
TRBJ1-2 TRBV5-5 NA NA CASSLRGLGPNYGYTF TGTGCCAGCAGCTTGAGGGGGTTGGGACCTAACTATGGCTACACCTTC
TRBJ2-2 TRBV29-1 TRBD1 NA CSVAPGQGSGELFF TGCAGCGTGGCACCGGGACAGGGGTCCGGGGAGCTGTTTTTT
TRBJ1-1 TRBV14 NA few CASSLSRRSGEAFF TGTGCCAGCAGCCTATCCCGCCGTTCTGGGGAAGCTTTCTTT
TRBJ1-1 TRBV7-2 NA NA CASSSTVGTDSEAFF TGTGCCAGCAGCTCTACCGTAGGAACAGACAGTGAAGCTTTCTTT
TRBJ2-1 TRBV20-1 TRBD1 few CSVSPATGLNEQFF TGCAGTGTTAGTCCGGCGACAGGGTTGAATGAGCAGTTCTTC
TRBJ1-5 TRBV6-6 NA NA CASSYLGPPFANQPQHF TGTGCCAGCAGTTACCTTGGACCTCCTTTTGCCAATCAGCCCCAGCATTTT
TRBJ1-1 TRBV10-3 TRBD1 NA CAISESPITGGNTEAFF TGTGCCATCAGTGAGTCGCCCATTACAGGGGGCAACACTGAAGCTTTCTTT
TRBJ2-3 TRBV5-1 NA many CASRMDLSGNTQYF TGCGCCAGCAGGATGGACTTATCGGGAAATACGCAGTATTTT
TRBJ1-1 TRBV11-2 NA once CASSQQQGTEAFF TGTGCCAGCAGCCAGCAACAGGGCACTGAAGCTTTCTTT
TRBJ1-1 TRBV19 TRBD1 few CASSIAGTGGGTAFF TGTGCCAGTAGTATAGCCGGGACAGGTGGGGGTACAGCTTTCTTT
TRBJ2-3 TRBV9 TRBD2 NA CASSRGLARTDTQYF TGTGCCAGCAGTCGAGGACTAGCCCGCACAGATACGCAGTATTTT
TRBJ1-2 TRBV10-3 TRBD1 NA CAIGQGEWDGYTF TGTGCCATCGGACAGGGTGAATGGGATGGCTACACCTTC
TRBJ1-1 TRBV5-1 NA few CASSFNGARTEAFF TGCGCCAGCAGCTTTAATGGGGCGAGAACTGAAGCTTTCTTT
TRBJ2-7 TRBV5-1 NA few CASSLDLFGGGEQYF TGCGCCAGCAGCTTGGATCTATTTGGAGGGGGAGAGCAGTACTTC
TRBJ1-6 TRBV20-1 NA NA CSARRQRGISSPLHF TGCAGTGCTAGGAGGCAAAGAGGAATCAGTTCACCCCTCCACTTT
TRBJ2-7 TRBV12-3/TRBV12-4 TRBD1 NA CASSTGTGTYEQYF TGTGCCAGCAGTACCGGGACAGGGACCTACGAGCAGTACTTC
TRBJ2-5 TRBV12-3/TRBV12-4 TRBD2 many CASSPIAGLKTQYF TGTGCCAGCAGTCCTATAGCGGGATTAAAGACCCAGTACTTC
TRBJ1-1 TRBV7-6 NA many CASASGANTEAFF TGTGCCAGCGCTTCGGGGGCGAACACTGAAGCTTTCTTT
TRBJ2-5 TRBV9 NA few CASSSRGPGVGETQYF TGTGCCAGCAGCAGTAGAGGCCCGGGCGTCGGCGAGACCCAGTACTTC
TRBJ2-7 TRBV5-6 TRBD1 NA CASSLFTGQSSYEQYF TGTGCCAGCAGCTTGTTTACGGGACAGAGCTCCTACGAGCAGTACTTC
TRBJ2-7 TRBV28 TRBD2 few CASSSPRAGRGEQYF TGTGCCAGCAGTTCGCCAAGGGCAGGGAGGGGCGAGCAGTACTTC
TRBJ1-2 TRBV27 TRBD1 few CASRDRSSGYTF TGTGCCAGCCGGGACAGGTCCTCTGGCTACACCTTC
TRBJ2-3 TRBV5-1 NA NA CASSLEAGTDTQYF TGCGCCAGCAGCTTGGAGGCAGGCACAGATACGCAGTATTTT
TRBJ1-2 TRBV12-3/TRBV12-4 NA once CASSWRQFHGYTF TGTGCCAGCAGTTGGAGACAGTTCCATGGCTACACCTTC